Listed below are T cell receptor beta chains from one sample, sequenced in a study of blood T cell repertoires in COVID-19. TCRdb's table, derived via immunoSEQ multiplex PCR, lists solely in-frame clones and lacks some. The sample has 200,000 to 250,000 clones; approximately 80% are singletons. Sequencing was carried out using PBMCs or T cells enriched from blood (not recorded which). The receptors were gathered from a man aged 55 to 69 who had recovered from COVID-19. Both conserved end residues are part of each CDR3. Fields, in order: V gene, J gene, D gene, clone size, CDR3 DNA, CDR3 protein. D genes are given only for firm matches. A clone size is listed for some rows: how often the clone was seen (once, few, many), or a class if it is expanded.

>TRBV12-5|TRBJ1-5|.|.
TGTGCTAGTGGTTTGGTAGCACCGCGTACCAATAGCAATCAGCCCCAGCATTTT
CASGLVAPRTNSNQPQHF
>TRBV19|TRBJ2-5|TRBD2|.
TGTGCCAGTAGTATAGTTTTGGGGGGGATGCAAGAGACCCAGTACTTC
CASSIVLGGMQETQYF
>TRBV19|TRBJ2-3|TRBD2|.
TGTGCCAGTAGTGCCCTTATCAGCGGGGGGGGAGATACGCAGTATTTT
CASSALISGGGDTQYF
>TRBV19|TRBJ2-3|TRBD2|.
TGTGCCAGTAGTATGAGCGGGGACCCGGCTACAGATACGCAGTATTTT
CASSMSGDPATDTQYF
>TRBV7-2|TRBJ2-2|TRBD2|.
TGTGCCAGCAGCTTAAGTGCGCGGGGGGGCACCGGGGAGCTGTTTTTT
CASSLSARGGTGELFF
>TRBV10-1|TRBJ2-2|.|.
TGCGCCAGCAGTGAATCGCGGGCGGGGAACACCGGGGAGCTGTTTTTT
CASSESRAGNTGELFF
>TRBV7-6|TRBJ1-1|TRBD1|once
TGTGCCAGCAGCTCCGGGACAGGGGGCGGACGCACTGAAGCTTTCTTT
CASSSGTGGGRTEAFF
>TRBV5-1|TRBJ2-2|.|.
TGCGCCAGCAGCTTGTTCGTAGGGGGCACCGGGGAGCTGTTTTTT
CASSLFVGGTGELFF
>TRBV4-3|TRBJ1-3|.|.
TGCGCCAGCAGCCGGACCACAGGGAGCTCTGGAAACACCATATATTTT
CASSRTTGSSGNTIYF
>TRBV28|TRBJ2-5|.|once
TGTGCCGCTCGACGCGGGGTGGAGACCCAGTACTTC
CAARRGVETQYF
>TRBV19|TRBJ2-6|.|.
TGTGCCAGTACCCCCCAGTTGGTCTTCTCTGGGGCCAACGTCCTGACTTTC
CASTPQLVFSGANVLTF
>TRBV9|TRBJ2-2|.|.
TGTGCCAGCAGCGTAGTAGAGGGGGAGCTGTTTTTT
CASSVVEGELFF
>TRBV3-1/TRBV3-2|TRBJ2-1|TRBD2|.
TGTGCCAGCAGCCAAGATATTAGCGGGGGTCACAATGAGCAGTTCTTC
CASSQDISGGHNEQFF
>TRBV6-5|TRBJ2-1|TRBD1|.
TGTGCCAGCAGTTCCCGGGACAGGGAGGTGCAGTTCTTC
CASSSRDREVQFF
>TRBV20-1|TRBJ1-6|TRBD1|.
TGCAGTGCTAGTCAGGGGGGCTCCTATAATTCACCCCTCCACTTT
CSASQGGSYNSPLHF
>TRBV11-3|TRBJ2-7|TRBD2|few
TGTGCCAGCGGTAGCGGGAGGGCGGAAAACGAGCAGTACTTC
CASGSGRAENEQYF
>TRBV7-9|TRBJ2-2|.|.
TGTGCCAGCAGCTTTGAGGGGAGGACCGGGGAGCTGTTTTTT
CASSFEGRTGELFF
>TRBV20-1|TRBJ1-2|.|few
TGCAGTGCTAGTCCAACTGCGGGTGGCTACACCTTC
CSASPTAGGYTF
>TRBV6-5|TRBJ2-7|.|many
TGTGCCAGCAGTTACTCGAACCCAGGGTACGAGCAGTACTTC
CASSYSNPGYEQYF
>TRBV7-2|TRBJ2-2|TRBD1|.
TGTGCCAGCAGCGATCGACAGGGGGCGACCACCGGGGAGCTGTTTTTT
CASSDRQGATTGELFF
>TRBV6-6|TRBJ2-7|.|.
TGTGCCAGCAGTGGACACAGCTACGAGCAGTACTTC
CASSGHSYEQYF
>TRBV7-3|TRBJ2-3|.|.
TGTGCCAGCAGCCCCGTGGGGGGGCGCGGCACAGATACGCAGTATTTT
CASSPVGGRGTDTQYF
>TRBV7-8|TRBJ1-6|TRBD1|.
TGTGCCAGCAGCTTAATCAGGGGGCAGTCACCCCTCCACTTT
CASSLIRGQSPLHF
>TRBV10-3|TRBJ1-2|TRBD1|once
TGTGCCATCAGTGAAACAGGGGGAGCCGTTAACTATGGCTACACCTTC
CAISETGGAVNYGYTF
>TRBV29-1|TRBJ2-5|TRBD2|.
TGCAGCGGTGCACCGCGGGGGGGGCAAGAGACCCAGTACTTC
CSGAPRGGQETQYF
>TRBV18|TRBJ2-4|.|.
TGTGCCAGCTCACCCAGATTACAAGTAGCCAAAAACATTCAGTACTTC
CASSPRLQVAKNIQYF
>TRBV4-3|TRBJ1-4|TRBD1|.
TGCGCCAGCAGCCAAGAAACAGGGGGATGGGAAAAACTGTTTTTT
CASSQETGGWEKLFF
>TRBV11-2|TRBJ2-3|TRBD1|.
TGTGCCAGCAGCCAGGACAGGGGGACAGATACGCAGTATTTT
CASSQDRGTDTQYF
>TRBV7-9|TRBJ2-1|.|.
TGTGCCAGCAGCGGAAAGCGAACTCCCTCCTACAATGAGCAGTTCTTC
CASSGKRTPSYNEQFF
>TRBV3-1/TRBV3-2|TRBJ1-3|TRBD1|.
TGTGCCAGCAGCCTCGGGACAGGGCTGGACACCATATATTTT
CASSLGTGLDTIYF
>TRBV18|TRBJ1-1|TRBD1|.
TGTGCCAGCCGTATTCGGCAGGGGGAAGGTACTGAAGCTTTCTTT
CASRIRQGEGTEAFF
>TRBV6-5|TRBJ2-7|.|many
TGTGCCAGCAGTTATTCGTCCCCGGGCTACGAGCAGTACTTC
CASSYSSPGYEQYF
>TRBV3-1/TRBV3-2|TRBJ2-5|TRBD2|once
TGTGCCAGCAGCCGTACGGGGGGGCCTGGAGAGACCCAGTACTTC
CASSRTGGPGETQYF
>TRBV6-6|TRBJ2-7|.|once
TGTGCCAGCAGTGAGATAGCGGCGATCTCCTACGAGCAGTACTTC
CASSEIAAISYEQYF
>TRBV11-3|TRBJ2-3|.|.
TGTGCCAGCAGCTGGCAACCCAGGATCGGAACAGATACGCAGTATTTT
CASSWQPRIGTDTQYF
>TRBV6-2/TRBV6-3|TRBJ1-2|TRBD1|.
TGTGCCAGCAGTACCTCCGGGACAGCTAACTATGGCTACACCTTC
CASSTSGTANYGYTF
>TRBV4-3|TRBJ1-2|.|.
TGCGCCAGCAGCCAAGACCCAAGCGAGAACTATGGCTACACCTTC
CASSQDPSENYGYTF
>TRBV6-5|TRBJ2-5|TRBD1|.
TGTGCCAGCAGGATGGACAGGGGGCAAGAGACCCAGTACTTC
CASRMDRGQETQYF
>TRBV24-1|TRBJ1-2|.|.
TGTGCCACCAGTGATGCCCGGGGCTATGGCTACACCTTC
CATSDARGYGYTF
>TRBV19|TRBJ2-3|.|.
TGTGCCAGTAGTGTAACTGGGACTCCCACAGATACGCAGTATTTT
CASSVTGTPTDTQYF
>TRBV5-1|TRBJ2-2|.|.
TGCGCCAGCAGCTTGGGGCAGGGGGGAAACACCGGGGAGCTGTTTTTT
CASSLGQGGNTGELFF
>TRBV9|TRBJ1-2|.|.
TGTGCCAGCAGCGTAGGCTCCTATCAGGGTGGCTACACCTTC
CASSVGSYQGGYTF
>TRBV7-2|TRBJ2-1|.|.
TGTGCCAGCAGCCCGTCCTATAGCCGTGACGAGCAGTTCTTC
CASSPSYSRDEQFF
>TRBV7-9|TRBJ1-4|.|.
TGTGCCAGCAGCTTCGTGGGGGGTAGGGATGAAAAACTGTTTTTT
CASSFVGGRDEKLFF
>TRBV30|TRBJ2-7|.|.
TGTGCCTGGAGTGTAGGAGACGGGACACTGAGATACGAGCAGTACTTC
CAWSVGDGTLRYEQYF
>TRBV6-5|TRBJ1-1|.|.
TGTGCCAGCAGGACGGGACAGAACACTGAAGCTTTCTTT
CASRTGQNTEAFF
>TRBV19|TRBJ1-5|.|.
TGTGCCAGTACCCCGACAGTGATGTACAATCAGCCCCAGCATTTT
CASTPTVMYNQPQHF
>TRBV5-1|TRBJ1-1|.|.
TGCGCCAGCAGCTTGGAGGGTCGACAGGAAGCTTTCTTT
CASSLEGRQEAFF
>TRBV11-2|TRBJ1-4|.|.
TGTGCCAGCAGCCGTAACAGGGCTAATGAAAAACTGTTTTTT
CASSRNRANEKLFF